These 15 T cell receptor beta chains were all obtained from the same sample, sequenced in a study of cytomegalovirus exposure and HLA in healthy donors. TCRdb keeps only in-frame clones here, not all; method: immunoSEQ multiplex PCR. The sample holds approximately 140,000 clones, around 90% seen once. Sequenced: PBMCs. Receptor source: a woman aged 18-29 years in good health and CMV-seropositive.

The chain employs TRBV30 and TRBJ2-7; 8 bases are a match to TRBD2. In germline, CDR1 is GTSNPN, CDR2 SVGIG (reference sequence). V shed 5 bases and J 4 bases; nucleotides not matched to a gene: 10. The CDR3 is 14 amino acids. CDR3 nucleotides: TGTGCCTGGGGGGGCAGCGGGAGAGTGTACGAGCAGTACTTC. Its translation: CAWGGSGRVYEQYF.

This clone was found once. The V and J genes are TRBV5-1 and TRBJ2-5; TRBD1 agrees at 7 bases. This CDR3 has 14 residues. V dropped 3 bases and J dropped 5; count of bases not matched to a gene: 7. CDR1 and CDR2 (germline): SGHRS, YFSETQ. CDR3 sequence reads: CASSYGTDRETQYF. For the CDR3, the DNA is TGCGCCAGCAGCTATGGGACAGACCGGGAGACCCAGTACTTC.

The chain combines TRBV29-1 with TRBJ1-2; TRBD1 matches at 8 bases. This CDR3 spans 14 amino acids. Germline V lookup: CDR1 SQVTM, CDR2 ANQGSEA. V lost 0 bases, J lost 5 bases, and 5 bases stayed unmatched. The CDR3 is CSVEDQGATYGYTF. The CDR3 DNA is TGCAGCGTTGAAGATCAGGGGGCCACGTATGGCTACACCTTC.

V is TRBV7-8 and J is TRBJ2-7, with 7 bases matching TRBD2. Per the germline V gene, CDR1 is SGHVS and CDR2 is FQNEAQ. J gave up 2 bases and V 5 bases, and 9 bases lay outside the gene matches. The CDR3 runs to 15 residues. CDR3 DNA sequence: TGTGCCAGCAGCGAGAGGCTAGCGGTGACCTACGAGCAGTACTTC. Protein product: CASSERLAVTYEQYF. Looking up the rest from reference TRBV7-8 and TRBJ2-7 gives the full variable domain: GAGVSQSPRYKVAKRGQDVALRCDPISGHVSLFWYQQALGQGPEFLTYFQNEAQLDKSGLPSDRFFAERPEGSVSTLKIQRTQQEDSAVYLCASSERLAVTYEQYFGPGTRLTVT.

The chain joins TRBV18 to TRBJ1-1; TRBD1 might be the D (6 bases). Germline V gives CDR1 KGHSH, CDR2 LQKENI. This CDR3 spans 14 amino acids. The V end was cut by 2 bases, the J end by 4 bases, with 11 bases between. This CDR3 reads CASSPGAGATEAFF. DNA of the CDR3: TGTGCCAGCTCACCAGGGGCAGGGGCCACTGAAGCTTTCTTT.

The V call is TRBV7-9, the J call TRBJ1-1; D might be TRBD1 (5 bases). This CDR3 contains 15 residues. V lost 5 bases and J 1 base, leaving 14 bases between the germline ends. From germline, CDR1 is SEHNR and CDR2 FQNEAQ (reference sequence). The CDR3 spells CASSPGGAGNTEAFF. The CDR3 region has the DNA TGTGCCAGCAGCCCCGGCGGGGCGGGGAACACTGAAGCTTTCTTT.

The genes are TRBV7-8 and TRBJ1-5, with unresolved D. V dropped 1 base and J dropped 0 bases, with 4 bases sitting between them. Per germline, CDR1 SGHVS and CDR2 FQNEAQ. CDR3 length: 14 amino acids. This CDR3 reads CASSLVSSNQPQHF. The CDR3 DNA sequence: TGTGCCAGCAGCTTAGTGAGTAGCAATCAGCCCCAGCATTTT. The full variable domain, in which reference TRBV7-8 and TRBJ1-5 provide the parts outside the CDR3, is GAGVSQSPRYKVAKRGQDVALRCDPISGHVSLFWYQQALGQGPEFLTYFQNEAQLDKSGLPSDRFFAERPEGSVSTLKIQRTQQEDSAVYLCASSLVSSNQPQHFGDGTRLSIL.

V and J are TRBV30 and TRBJ2-1; D remains unclear. The V gene lost 5 bases and the J gene lost 15 bases, with 23 bases spanning the gap. CDR1 is GTSNPN, CDR2 SVGIG, per germline (reference sequence). The CDR3 runs to 13 residues. This CDR3 reads CAWGGLEGRIRFF. The CDR3, as DNA: TGTGCCTGGGGTGGGCTAGAAGGCCGGATCAGGTTCTTC. Full variable domain (rest looked up from reference TRBV30 and TRBJ2-1): SQTIHQWPATLVQPVGSPLSLECTVEGTSNPNLYWYRQAAGRGLQLLFYSVGIGQISSEVPQNLSASRPQDRQFILSSKKLLLSDSGFYLCAWGGLEGRIRFFGPGTRLTVL.

J is TRBJ2-7 and V is TRBV29-1; the match to TRBD2 covers 9 bases. This CDR3 has 16 amino acids. CDR1 and CDR2 (germline): SQVTM, ANQGSEA. V was pared by 6 bases and J by 0 bases, with 12 bases of the junction left unmatched. As DNA, the CDR3 is TGCAGCGTCGTAGAGACTTCTAGCGGGGCCTCCTACGAGCAGTACTTC. This encodes CSVVETSSGASYEQYF.

This clone appeared a few times. The chain is built from TRBV18 and TRBJ2-7, with 10 bases matching TRBD2. The CDR3 totals 14 residues. CDR1 is KGHSH, CDR2 LQKENI, per germline. The V and J ends lost 6 bases and 4 bases, in that order; junction bases with no gene match: 6. CDR3 in amino acids: CASSGTSDQYEQYF. CDR3 DNA: TGTGCCAGCTCCGGGACTAGCGATCAGTACGAGCAGTACTTC.

The chain uses TRBV5-1 and TRBJ2-1; the D gene is possibly TRBD1 (5 bases). The CDR3 has 15 residues. Trimming cost V 0 bases and J 3 bases, with 10 bases left between them. Looked up from germline, CDR1 is SGHRS and CDR2 is YFSETQ. The CDR3 DNA reads as TGCGCCAGCAGCTTGGGACAGCCTTTCTACAATGAGCAGTTCTTC. Translating gives CASSLGQPFYNEQFF.

The rearrangement uses TRBV21-1 and TRBJ1-3; the table's D call TRBD1 went unverified against the DNA. TRBV21-1 is termed a pseudogene. CDR3 size: 18 residues. The CDR3 coding sequence is TGTGCCAGCAGCAAAGGGGGGGACAGACTCCCCTCTGGAAACACCATATATTTT. Amino acid sequence: CASSKGGDRLPSGNTIYF.

The rearrangement uses TRBV27 and TRBJ1-5, with D perhaps TRBD1 (6 bases). Trimming left V 6 bases short and J 11 bases short, with 23 bases between. The CDR3 is 15 amino acids. The germline V gene has CDR1 MNHEY and CDR2 SMNVEV (reference sequence). The CDR3 protein is CASSRGGHLKGAQHF. The CDR3 coding sequence is TGTGCCAGCAGCCGGGGGGGACACCTTAAGGGTGCCCAGCATTTT.

V usage is TRBV11-3 and J usage is TRBJ2-1; 7 bases line up with TRBD1. V was clipped by 0 bases and J by 9 bases; unmatched bases: 20. The CDR3 has 19 amino acids. The germline V gene encodes CDR1 SGHNT and CDR2 YENEEA. The CDR3 region is CASSLDGKGGAEASSEQFF. CDR3 bases: TGTGCCAGCAGCTTAGATGGGAAAGGGGGCGCGGAGGCTAGCAGTGAGCAGTTCTTC.

This chain links TRBV28 with TRBJ2-7; 7 bases agree with TRBD1. Per germline, CDR1 MDHEN and CDR2 SYDVKM. V trimming: 7 bases; J trimming: 6 bases; junction bases outside the gene matches: 12. CDR3 length: 14 residues. CDR3 region: CASTQSTGKREQYF. The CDR3 nucleotides read TGTGCCAGCACCCAATCGACAGGGAAGCGCGAGCAGTACTTC.